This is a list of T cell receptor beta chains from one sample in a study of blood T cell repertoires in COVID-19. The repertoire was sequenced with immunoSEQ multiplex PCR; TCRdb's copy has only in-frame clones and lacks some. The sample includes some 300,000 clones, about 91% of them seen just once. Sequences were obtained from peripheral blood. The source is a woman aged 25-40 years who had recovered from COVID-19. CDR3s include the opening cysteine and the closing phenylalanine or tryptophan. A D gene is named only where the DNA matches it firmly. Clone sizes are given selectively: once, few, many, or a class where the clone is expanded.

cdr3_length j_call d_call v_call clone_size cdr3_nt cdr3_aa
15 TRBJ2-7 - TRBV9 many TGTGCCAGCAGCGAAGGCCAGGGGAGCTCCTACGAGCAGTACTTC CASSEGQGSSYEQYF
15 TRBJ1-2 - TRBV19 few TGTGCCAGTAGTATTCAAGGAGGGCCGGCCTATGGCTACACCTTC CASSIQGGPAYGYTF
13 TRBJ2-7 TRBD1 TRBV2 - TGTGCCAGCAGAAAGACAGGGAGTTACGAGCAGTACTTC CASRKTGSYEQYF
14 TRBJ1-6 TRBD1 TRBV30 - TGTGCCTGGAGTGAGGGACAGAGGAATTCACCCCTCCACTTT CAWSEGQRNSPLHF
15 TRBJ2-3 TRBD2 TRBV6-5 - TGTGCCAGCAGAGAGCGGGGGGGCCTCCGGGATACGCAGTATTTT CASRERGGLRDTQYF
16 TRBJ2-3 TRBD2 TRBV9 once TGTGCCAGCAGCCCGTGGACTAGCTCTAGCACAGATACGCAGTATTTT CASSPWTSSSTDTQYF
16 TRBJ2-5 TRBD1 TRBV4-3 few TGCGCCAGCAGCCAAGACCTGGACAGGGTTCAAGAGACCCAGTACTTC CASSQDLDRVQETQYF
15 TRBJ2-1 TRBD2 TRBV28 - TGTGCCAGCAGTCGGGGGGGGCCCTCCTACAATGAGCAGTTCTTC CASSRGGPSYNEQFF
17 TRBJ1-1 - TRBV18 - TGTGCCAGCTCACAACTCCCCCAATATACCATGAACACTGAAGCTTTCTTT CASSQLPQYTMNTEAFF
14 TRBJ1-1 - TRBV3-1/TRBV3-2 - TGTGCCAGCAGCCAAGCAGGTTCGAGCACTGAAGCTTTCTTT CASSQAGSSTEAFF
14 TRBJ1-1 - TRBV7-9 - TGTGCCAGCAGCCCCGGTTATGGGGAGACTGAAGCTTTCTTT CASSPGYGETEAFF
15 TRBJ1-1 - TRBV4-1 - TGCGCCAGCAGCCAAGTTGGAGGGGCGAACACTGAAGCTTTCTTT CASSQVGGANTEAFF
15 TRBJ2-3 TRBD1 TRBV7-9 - TGTGCCAGCAGCTTAGGGACAGGGGCCCCAGATACGCAGTATTTT CASSLGTGAPDTQYF
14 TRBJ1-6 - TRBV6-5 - TGTGCCAGCAGTCTGATGGACACTAATTCACCCCTCCACTTT CASSLMDTNSPLHF
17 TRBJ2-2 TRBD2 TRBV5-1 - TGCGCCAGCAGCTTACTAGCGGGGTTCGGGAACACCGGGGAGCTGTTTTTT CASSLLAGFGNTGELFF
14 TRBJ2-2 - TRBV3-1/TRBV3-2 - TGTGCCAGCAGCCAAGGGCACAACACCGGGGAGCTGTTTTTT CASSQGHNTGELFF
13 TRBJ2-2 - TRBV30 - TGTGCCTGGAGTCAGGACATATCCGGGGAGCTGTTTTTT CAWSQDISGELFF
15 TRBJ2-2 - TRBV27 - TGTGCCAGCAGTTTGAAGGGGGGGCGAACCGGGGAGCTGTTTTTT CASSLKGGRTGELFF
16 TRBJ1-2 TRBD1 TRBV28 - TGTGCCAGCAGTCCCTTGGGGAGCAACAGGGGCTATGGCTACACCTTC CASSPLGSNRGYGYTF
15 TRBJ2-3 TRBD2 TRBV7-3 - TGTGCCAGCAGCTTCCCTAGCGGCCGCACAGATACGCAGTATTTT CASSFPSGRTDTQYF
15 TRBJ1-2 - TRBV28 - TGTGCCAGCAGTTTATCCGCGGTCACAATCTATGGCTACACCTTC CASSLSAVTIYGYTF
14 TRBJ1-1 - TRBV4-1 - TGCGCCAGCAGCCATTCGACCTCGGGGACTGAAGCTTTCTTT CASSHSTSGTEAFF
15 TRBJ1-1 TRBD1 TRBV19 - TGTGCCAGTAGAGGGGACAGGTTGATGAACACTGAAGCTTTCTTT CASRGDRLMNTEAFF
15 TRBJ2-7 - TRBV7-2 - TGTGCCAGCAGCTTAAGCTCAGGGGTCGCCTACGAGCAGTACTTC CASSLSSGVAYEQYF
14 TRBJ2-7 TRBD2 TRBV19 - TGTGCCAGTAGTATCGGGAGCGGGGCCTACGAGCAGTACTTC CASSIGSGAYEQYF
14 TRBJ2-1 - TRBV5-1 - TGCGCCAGCAGCTCTGAAACCCTCGGGGATGAGCAGTTCTTC CASSSETLGDEQFF
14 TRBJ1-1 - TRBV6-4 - TGTGCCAGCAGTTGGGGCCCCTGGGACACTGAAGCTTTCTTT CASSWGPWDTEAFF
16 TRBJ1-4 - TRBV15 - TGTGCCACCAGCAGAGATGGAGGCACCGGTAATGAAAAACTGTTTTTT CATSRDGGTGNEKLFF
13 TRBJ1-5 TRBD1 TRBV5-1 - TGCGCCAGCAGCTGGGACAGGGATTCACCCCAGCATTTT CASSWDRDSPQHF
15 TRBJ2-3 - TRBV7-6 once TGTGCCAGCAGCCCTCTAGTCTCTAGCACAGATACGCAGTATTTT CASSPLVSSTDTQYF
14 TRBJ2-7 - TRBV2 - TGTGCCAGCAGTGAACGGGGTACAGGGCTCGAGCAGTACTTC CASSERGTGLEQYF
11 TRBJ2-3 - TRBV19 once TGTGCCAGTGAGGGGGGGGATACGCAGTATTTT CASEGGDTQYF
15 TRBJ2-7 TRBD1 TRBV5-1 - TGCGCCAGCAGCTTGGTGGGGGACAGCACCTACGAGCAGTACTTC CASSLVGDSTYEQYF
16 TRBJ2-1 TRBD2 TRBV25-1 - TGTGCCAGCACCCCAAGGGAGCGGGGGGTCTACAATGAGCAGTTCTTC CASTPRERGVYNEQFF
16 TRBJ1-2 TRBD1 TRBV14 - TGTGCCAGCAGCCGGGACAGGGGGCAAGCTAACTATGGCTACACCTTC CASSRDRGQANYGYTF
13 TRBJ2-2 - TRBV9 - TGTGCCAGCAGCCCATCGAACACCGGGGAGCTGTTTTTT CASSPSNTGELFF
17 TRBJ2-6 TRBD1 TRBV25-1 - TGTGCCAGCAGTACATACAGGGGGGAGTCTGGGGCCAACGTCCTGACTTTC CASSTYRGESGANVLTF
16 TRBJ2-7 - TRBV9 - TGTGCCAGCAGCCAACGGCCTTCCCGGAGCGCCTACGAGCAGTACTTC CASSQRPSRSAYEQYF
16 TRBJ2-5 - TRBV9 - TGTGCCAGCAGCGTAGGGGATTCCGGAGGTGGAGAGACCCAGTACTTC CASSVGDSGGGETQYF
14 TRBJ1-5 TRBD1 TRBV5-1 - TGCGCCAGCAGCCCGGGACAGGGGGCAGAGCCCCAGCATTTT CASSPGQGAEPQHF
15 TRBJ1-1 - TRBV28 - TGTGCCAGCTGCTCAGGGATCTTACCAAGAGCTGAAGCTTTCTTT CASCSGILPRAEAFF
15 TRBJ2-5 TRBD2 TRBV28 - TGTGCCAGCAGTTTAAGTGTAGCGGGGGCCGAGACCCAGTACTTC CASSLSVAGAETQYF
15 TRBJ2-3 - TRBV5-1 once TGCGCCAGCAGCATTGGGACAACCAACACAGATACGCAGTATTTT CASSIGTTNTDTQYF
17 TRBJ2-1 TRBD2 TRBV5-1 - TGCGCCAGCAGCTTGTACCCGACTAGCGGGGCTAACAATGAGCAGTTCTTC CASSLYPTSGANNEQFF
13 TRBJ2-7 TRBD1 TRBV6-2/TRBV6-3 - TGTGCCAGCAGTTGGGGACAGGCGTACGAGCAGTACTTC CASSWGQAYEQYF